This is a list of T cell receptor beta chains from one sample in a study of shared clonotypes between healthy human individuals. Generated by immunoSEQ multiplex PCR, the TCRdb table keeps only in-frame clones and is missing some. The sample lists about 1.9 million clones, about 94% occurring once. Sequenced input: naive CD8+ T cells from PBMCs. Every receptor here comes from a man between 18 and 29 years old in good health. Some clones in this sample may be carry-over from other donors' samples. Both conserved end residues are part of each CDR3. Each record gives: J gene, V gene, clone size, D gene, CDR3 protein, CDR3 DNA. D genes are given only for firm matches. Clone size, where shown, is once, few, many, or a class for clones that have expanded.

TRBJ2-2 | TRBV6-6 | . | TRBD2 | CASEGSGGVPGELFF | TGTGCCAGCGAGGGTTCCGGGGGGGTCCCCGGGGAGCTGTTTTTT
TRBJ2-2 | TRBV18 | . | . | CASSIGFAFPGELFF | TGTGCCAGCTCAATCGGATTTGCTTTCCCCGGGGAGCTGTTTTTT
TRBJ2-1 | TRBV11-2 | . | TRBD2 | CASSSLAGGPNEQFF | TGTGCCAGCAGCTCCCTAGCGGGAGGACCCAATGAGCAGTTCTTC
TRBJ2-3 | TRBV28 | . | . | CASSFRGRTDTQYF | TGTGCCAGCAGTTTTAGGGGACGCACAGATACGCAGTATTTT
TRBJ1-3 | TRBV4-3 | . | . | CASSQGLRSGNTIYF | TGCGCCAGCAGCCAAGGACTCCGCTCTGGAAACACCATATATTTT
TRBJ2-2 | TRBV9 | . | TRBD2 | CASSGLARDTGELFF | TGTGCCAGCAGCGGACTAGCGAGAGACACCGGGGAGCTGTTTTTT
TRBJ2-2 | TRBV28 | . | . | CASSNRDNRWSNTGELFF | TGTGCCAGCAGTAACCGGGACAACCGCTGGTCGAACACCGGGGAGCTGTTTTTT
TRBJ2-7 | TRBV28 | . | . | CASSSAMERYEQYF | TGTGCCAGCAGCTCGGCGATGGAACGTTACGAGCAGTACTTC
TRBJ2-7 | TRBV28 | . | TRBD1 | CASRHGQGWGRYHESYF | TGTGCCAGCAGGCACGGACAGGGTTGGGGTCGTTACCACGAGTCGTACTTC
TRBJ1-1 | TRBV19 | . | . | CASRSLNTEAFF | TGTGCCAGTAGGTCCTTGAACACTGAAGCTTTCTTT
TRBJ1-2 | TRBV19 | . | . | CASSISDNPNYGYTF | TGTGCCAGTAGTATTTCCGACAACCCTAACTATGGCTACACCTTC
TRBJ2-1 | TRBV28 | . | . | CASSLSPVRSSSYNEQFF | TGTGCCAGCAGTCTATCCCCGGTACGGTCTAGCTCCTACAATGAGCAGTTCTTC
TRBJ2-1 | TRBV15 | once | . | CATSEGRNYNEQFF | TGTGCCACCAGCGAAGGCCGGAACTACAATGAGCAGTTCTTC
TRBJ1-3 | TRBV5-6 | . | . | CASSLYRAGNTIYF | TGTGCCAGCAGCTTGTACAGGGCTGGAAACACCATATATTTT
TRBJ1-4 | TRBV7-6 | . | TRBD1 | CASSLGTGRKNEKLFF | TGTGCCAGCAGCCTAGGGACAGGGCGGAAGAATGAAAAACTGTTTTTT
TRBJ1-5 | TRBV9 | . | . | CASSASGTRNQPQHF | TGTGCCAGCAGCGCCTCCGGGACACGCAATCAGCCCCAGCATTTT
TRBJ2-1 | TRBV5-1 | . | . | CASSLDRARSEQFF | TGCGCCAGCAGCTTGGACAGGGCCAGGTCTGAGCAGTTCTTC
TRBJ1-2 | TRBV9 | once | . | CASSVGEGSSKGYTF | TGTGCCAGCAGCGTAGGGGAAGGGTCATCGAAGGGCTACACCTTC
TRBJ1-1 | TRBV5-5 | . | TRBD1 | CASDGTGGMGTEAFF | TGTGCCAGCGACGGGACAGGGGGCATGGGCACTGAAGCTTTCTTT
TRBJ1-5 | TRBV27 | . | . | CASGPLLYQPQHF | TGTGCCAGCGGCCCCCTTCTTTATCAGCCCCAGCATTTT
TRBJ2-5 | TRBV23-1 | . | . | CASSQGIMGKETQYF | TGCGCCAGCAGTCAAGGGATAATGGGGAAAGAGACCCAGTACTTC
TRBJ1-1 | TRBV7-8 | once | . | CASSLDIGGLNLNTEAFF | TGTGCCAGCAGCTTAGATATTGGGGGTCTAAACCTGAACACTGAAGCTTTCTTT
TRBJ1-4 | TRBV7-6 | . | . | CASSLYTQTGGEKLFF | TGTGCCAGCAGCTTATACACCCAAACCGGCGGTGAAAAACTGTTTTTT
TRBJ2-2 | TRBV11-2 | . | . | CASSGGEVNTGELFF | TGTGCCAGCAGCGGGGGAGAGGTTAACACCGGGGAGCTGTTTTTT
TRBJ2-2 | TRBV29-1 | . | TRBD1 | CSVVGDRGAGELFF | TGCAGCGTTGTAGGGGACAGGGGTGCCGGGGAGCTGTTTTTT
TRBJ2-1 | TRBV19 | once | . | CASSIWQADNEQFF | TGTGCCAGTAGTATATGGCAGGCAGACAATGAGCAGTTCTTC